One sample yielded the 21 T cell receptor beta chains listed below, sequenced in a study of control samples from healthy donors and cancer patients. Sequenced by immunoSEQ multiplex PCR; TCRdb stores in-frame clones only, minus some. In the table there are 150,000 to 200,000 clones, roughly 92% of which are singletons. The sequenced material came from blood. These receptors were taken from a man aged 25 to 40 in good health.

This sequence joins TRBV3-1 (or the pseudogene TRBV3-2) and TRBJ2-1; 9 nucleotides line up with TRBD2. This CDR3 spans 15 amino acids. Germline CDR1 reads LGHDT; CDR2 reads YNNKEL (reference sequence). Trimming cost V 0 bases and J 13 bases; bases outside gene matches: 10. The CDR3 DNA reads TGTGCCAGCAGCCAAGAGGGGCCGCTAGCGGGACGTCAGTTCTTC. Its protein product is CASSQEGPLAGRQFF.

This clone was recorded once. Other nucleotide sequences from this sample produce the same CDR3. This rearrangement joins TRBV28 to TRBJ1-3; D remains ambiguous. This CDR3 comprises 14 residues. V was trimmed by 2 bases and J by 0 bases, leaving 5 bases between them. CDR1 is MDHEN, CDR2 SYDVKM, per germline. CDR3 protein: CASSLPSSGNTIYF. In DNA form, the CDR3 reads TGTGCCAGCAGTTTACCCTCCTCTGGAAACACCATATATTTT.

This clone was found once. The chain recombines TRBV5-1 with TRBJ1-2; D not resolved. This CDR3 has 14 residues. The germline V gene encodes CDR1 SGHRS and CDR2 YFSETQ. Deletions cut 0 bases from V and 4 bases from J, with 10 bases between. The CDR3 nucleotides are TGCGCCAGCAGCTTGGAAGGTAGCGGCTATGGCTACACCTTC. Protein: CASSLEGSGYGYTF. The full variable domain, with the rest looked up from reference TRBV5-1 and TRBJ1-2, is KAGVTQTPRYLIKTRGQQVTLSCSPISGHRSVSWYQQTPGQGLQFLFEYFSETQRNKGNFPGRFSGRQFSNSRSEMNVSTLELGDSALYLCASSLEGSGYGYTFGSGTRLTVV.

The chain recombines TRBV7-8 with TRBJ1-3; TRBD1 agrees at 7 bases. Unmatched junction bases numbered 7, after V lost 5 bases and J lost 0 bases. The germline V gene has CDR1 SGHVS and CDR2 FQNEAQ. This CDR3 is built from 16 residues. The CDR3 DNA reads TGTGCCAGCAGCCAATCGGACAGGCTCTCTGGAAACACCATATATTTT. It yields the protein CASSQSDRLSGNTIYF.

The V gene is TRBV5-1, the J gene TRBJ2-1; the D is unclear. CDR1 and CDR2 (germline): SGHRS, YFSETQ. V lost 2 bases and J 7 bases, leaving 7 bases between the germline ends. CDR3 length: 12 amino acids. The CDR3 DNA is TGCGCCAGCAGCTTCGGAGTGAATGAGCAGTTCTTC. It encodes CASSFGVNEQFF.

The rearrangement joins TRBV14 to TRBJ2-7, with 8 bases fitting TRBD2. Unmatched junction bases numbered 12, after V lost 4 bases and J lost 13 bases. The CDR3 has 13 amino acids. Germline loops: CDR1 SGHDN, CDR2 FVKESK. In nucleotides, the CDR3 is TGTGCCAGCAGCCCCTCGGGGCTAGCGGGCTCCTACTTC. Its protein product is CASSPSGLAGSYF.

The V call is TRBV12-3 or TRBV12-4, the J call TRBJ1-1; tentative D call: TRBD1 (5 bases). The CDR3 spans 13 residues. Between the trimmed V and J ends, which lost 0 bases and 5 bases, there was a span of 7 bases. CDR3 bases: TGTGCCAGCAGTTTAGCCTGGGGGACTGAAGCTTTCTTT. It is translated as CASSLAWGTEAFF.

The V and J genes are TRBV9 and TRBJ2-7, with 9 bases identical to TRBD2. J lost 3 bases, V lost 4 bases, and 11 bases had no gene match. Germline V gene sequence: CDR1 SGDLS, CDR2 YYNGEE. This CDR3 is 16 amino acids long. The CDR3 spells CASSIGASGEIYEQYF. Written as DNA, the CDR3 is TGTGCCAGCAGCATAGGGGCTAGCGGGGAGATCTACGAGCAGTACTTC.

This clone has at least ten counts. The V and J genes are TRBV7-3 and TRBJ2-7; 11 bases align to TRBD2. CDR3 length: 14 residues. Germline loops: CDR1 SGHTA, CDR2 FQGTGA. V lost 5 bases to trimming and J lost 7 bases; unmatched junction nucleotides: 7. DNA for the CDR3: TGTGCCAGCAGCGCCGGGACTAGCGGCTCTGAGCAGTACTTC. It encodes CASSAGTSGSEQYF.

The J gene is TRBJ1-6, the V gene TRBV2; D gene unclear. V gave up 6 bases and J gave up 7 bases, with 16 bases separating them. The CDR3 totals 15 residues. In germline, CDR1 is SNHLY, CDR2 FYNNEI. CDR3 nucleotide sequence: TGTGCCAGCAGCTCCGCTCGGGGTATAAATTCACCCCTCCACTTT. Its protein product is CASSSARGINSPLHF.

The CDR3 region is CASSSARDIKFYGYTF. For the CDR3, the DNA is TGTGCCAGCAGTTCAGCCCGGGACATCAAGTTCTATGGCTACACCTTC. The gene calls are TRBV6-2 or TRBV6-3 and TRBJ1-2; D might be TRBD1 (6 bases). Germline V gene lookup returns CDR1 MNHEY and CDR2 SVGEGT. The CDR3 loop spans 16 amino acids. V was cut by 4 bases and J by 4 bases, with 19 bases left in between.

V and J are TRBV18 and TRBJ2-2; D gene ambiguous. CDR3 length: 16 residues. Trimming pared 1 base from V and 5 bases from J, leaving 14 bases between. The V gene's germline CDR1 is KGHSH and CDR2 LQKENI. CDR3 sequence (DNA): TGTGCCAGCTCACCACTTCTTCTGTTTTCTACCGGGGAGCTGTTTTTT. This translates into CASSPLLLFSTGELFF.

The chain carries TRBV7-8 and TRBJ2-7, with D perhaps TRBD2 (6 bases). This CDR3 is 15 amino acids long. Germline V gene data show CDR1 as SGHVS and CDR2 as FQNEAQ. Trimming left V 5 bases short and J 3 bases short, with 17 bases between. Here the CDR3 DNA reads TGTGCCAGCAGCCCCGAGGCGGGATTCTTCTACGAGCAGTACTTC. Translation gives CASSPEAGFFYEQYF.

The chain couples TRBV5-4 to TRBJ2-5, with D perhaps TRBD2 (6 bases). The V and J ends lost 3 bases and 1 base respectively, with 13 bases between them. The germline gives CDR1 SGHNT, CDR2 YYREEE (reference sequence). The CDR3 runs 15 residues. Written as DNA, the CDR3 is TGTGCCAGCAGCTCCGTGGGACTGCTCCAAGAGACCCAGTACTTC. Translated: CASSSVGLLQETQYF.

V is TRBV18 and J is TRBJ1-1; D is uncertain. Looked up from germline, CDR1 is KGHSH and CDR2 is LQKENI. CDR3 length: 14 amino acids. V was pared by 1 base and J by 7 bases, with 13 bases between. CDR3 nucleotides: TGTGCCAGCTCACCACAGAATCTAGAGGGTGAAGCTTTCTTT. Amino acid sequence: CASSPQNLEGEAFF.

The chain is built from TRBV29-1 and TRBJ2-7; D call uncertain. The CDR3 is 13 amino acids. With 7 bases removed from V and 0 bases from J, the gap between germline ends came to 13 bases. Germline V gene sequence: CDR1 SQVTM, CDR2 ANQGSEA. This CDR3 reads CSASKRTSYEQYF. The CDR3 DNA sequence: TGCAGCGCGAGCAAGAGGACCTCCTACGAGCAGTACTTC.

The V gene is TRBV9, the J gene TRBJ2-2, with D uncertain. CDR3 size: 14 residues. Trimming left V 6 bases short and J 2 bases short, with 11 bases between. CDR1 and CDR2 from the germline V gene are SGDLS and YYNGEE. In DNA, the CDR3 is TGTGCCAGCACCCCTCGCTCCAACACCGGGGAGCTGTTTTTT. Its protein is CASTPRSNTGELFF.

The CDR3 DNA reads TGTGCCAGCAGTTTAAGGTACAGGGATATACATGGCTACACCTTC. It is translated as CASSLRYRDIHGYTF. The V and J genes are TRBV7-2 and TRBJ1-2; perhaps TRBD1 as D (6 bases). V lost 6 bases to trimming and J lost 6 bases, with 20 bases between them. Germline lookup yields CDR1 SGHTA and CDR2 FQGNSA. CDR3 length: 15 residues.

The chain couples TRBV4-3 to TRBJ1-1; D not resolved. This CDR3 has 15 amino acids. The germline V gene has CDR1 LGHNA and CDR2 YSLEER. V was clipped by 1 base and J by 7 bases, with 16 bases between them. The CDR3 region has the DNA TGCGCCAGCAGCCAAGTCGGGGAATTTTCAGGTGAAGCTTTCTTT. It translates to CASSQVGEFSGEAFF.

The chain recombines TRBV27 with TRBJ1-2, with TRBD1 matching 9 bases. Germline V CDR1 and CDR2: MNHEY, SMNVEV (reference sequence). Trimming removed 8 bases from V and 8 bases from J; junction bases left unmatched: 9. This CDR3 is 13 amino acids long. The CDR3 loop is CASSRDRVAGYTF. The CDR3 region has the DNA TGTGCCAGCTCTCGGGACAGGGTCGCCGGCTACACCTTC.

The chain couples TRBV2 to TRBJ2-5; D is undetermined. CDR1 SNHLY and CDR2 FYNNEI come from the germline V gene. The CDR3 totals 13 residues. V gave up 7 bases and J gave up 1 base, with 10 bases separating them. CDR3 region: CASNGRTQETQYF. The CDR3 region has the DNA TGTGCCAGCAACGGGCGGACCCAAGAGACCCAGTACTTC.